The next 13 T cell receptor beta chains were all read from a single sample in a study of blood T cell repertoires in COVID-19. Using immunoSEQ multiplex PCR, the repertoire was profiled, and TCRdb retains in-frame clones only, with some absent. The sample includes a few hundred thousand clones, around 87% of them seen just once. Sequencing input: peripheral blood. These receptors all stem from a man aged 55 to 70 with acute or convalescent COVID-19.

This clone showed up just once. The chain joins TRBV6-5 to TRBJ2-5; D ambiguous. The length of the CDR3 is 12 residues. Trimming shortened V by 6 bases and J by 4 bases, and 9 bases separated the two germline ends. From germline, CDR1 is MNHEY and CDR2 SVGAGI. This CDR3 reads CASSRVGETQYF. The CDR3 region has the DNA TGTGCCAGCAGCCGGGTGGGAGAGACCCAGTACTTC.

This chain joins TRBV5-4 and TRBJ2-3, with D unresolved. V lost 4 bases and J 4 bases, leaving 13 bases between the germline ends. The CDR3 sequence is 14 residues long. Per the germline V gene, CDR1 is SGHNT and CDR2 is YYREEE (reference sequence). The CDR3 bases are TGTGCCAGCAGCCTCCGGGTCAAGGCAGATACGCAGTATTTT. Amino acids: CASSLRVKADTQYF.

This clone was seen ten or more times. The CDR3 nucleotides are TGTGCCAGCAGTCAGACCGTCGGGGCCTACGAGCAGTACTTC. Amino acids: CASSQTVGAYEQYF. The rearrangement uses TRBV6-1 and TRBJ2-7, with a tentative D call TRBD2 (5 bases). Trimming took off 5 bases at V and 2 bases at J, with 13 bases between the two ends. The CDR3 covers 14 residues. CDR1 is MNHNS, CDR2 SASEGT, per germline.

In its sample, this clone was seen a few times. Additional DNA sequences in this sample encode the identical CDR3. The chain is built from TRBV7-8 and TRBJ1-1; D is ambiguous. The CDR3 has 14 residues. The V end was cut by 1 base, the J end by 1 base, with 7 bases between. Germline loops: CDR1 SGHVS, CDR2 FQNEAQ. CDR3 loop: CASSLVGRNTEAFF. CDR3 DNA: TGTGCCAGCAGCTTAGTTGGCAGGAACACTGAAGCTTTCTTT. The full variable domain, its missing parts supplied by reference TRBV7-8 and TRBJ1-1, is GAGVSQSPRYKVAKRGQDVALRCDPISGHVSLFWYQQALGQGPEFLTYFQNEAQLDKSGLPSDRFFAERPEGSVSTLKIQRTQQEDSAVYLCASSLVGRNTEAFFGQGTRLTVV.

This clone has just one count. The chain joins TRBV7-9 to TRBJ2-7, with D tentatively TRBD2 (7 bases). The V end was cut by 5 bases, the J end by 2 bases, with 28 bases between. This CDR3 contains 19 residues. CDR1 is SEHNR and CDR2 is FQNEAQ in the germline V gene (reference sequence). The CDR3, as DNA: TGTGCCAGCAGCCGCTACAGATCGGTCGGGGCGGGGGCCACCTACGAGCAGTACTTC. Translated, it gives CASSRYRSVGAGATYEQYF.

The V and J genes are TRBV3-1 (or the pseudogene TRBV3-2) and TRBJ2-4; D is possibly TRBD2 (6 bases). The CDR3 consists of 16 residues. CDR1 LGHDT and CDR2 YNNKEL come from the germline V gene (reference sequence). V gave up 6 bases and J gave up 0 bases, with 15 bases separating them. The CDR3 sequence is CASSFGGVPAKNIQYF. The CDR3 DNA reads TGTGCCAGCAGTTTCGGCGGGGTACCAGCCAAAAACATTCAGTACTTC.

The V call is TRBV6-5, the J call TRBJ1-2, with 9 bases aligning to TRBD1. With 5 bases clipped from V and 6 bases from J, the junction kept 10 bases outside the gene matches. The germline V gene encodes CDR1 MNHEY and CDR2 SVGAGI. This CDR3 has 15 residues. CDR3 nucleotides: TGTGCCAGCAGTCGGGACAGGGCCGCAAAGGATGGCTACACCTTC. This codes for CASSRDRAAKDGYTF.

The rearrangement uses TRBV24-1 and TRBJ2-1; 8 bases are a match to TRBD2. Germline CDR1 is KGHDR and CDR2 is SFDVKD. V shed 4 bases and J 2 bases; nucleotides not matched to a gene: 6. The CDR3 extends over 16 amino acids. The CDR3 loop is CATSDLAGGAYNEQFF. Here the CDR3 DNA reads TGTGCCACCAGTGACTTGGCGGGGGGTGCCTACAATGAGCAGTTCTTC.

V and J are TRBV11-1 and TRBJ1-1, with 7 bases matching TRBD1. Germline V lookup: CDR1 SGHAT, CDR2 FQDESV (reference sequence). The CDR3 is 14 amino acids. The J segment lost 2 bases and the V segment lost 5 bases, leaving 5 bases of the junction unmatched. CDR3 DNA sequence: TGTGCCAGCAGCGTACGGGACAGAAACACTGAAGCTTTCTTT. It encodes CASSVRDRNTEAFF.

This chain connects TRBV5-6 to TRBJ2-2; 8 bases fit TRBD2. V lost 1 base and J lost 0; bases outside the gene matches: 11. The V gene's germline CDR1 is SGHDT and CDR2 YYEEEE. The CDR3 totals 19 residues. In nucleotides, the CDR3 is TGTGCCAGCAGCTTGCGGTTACGGGCGGGGGGCGCGAACACCGGGGAGCTGTTTTTT. It specifies CASSLRLRAGGANTGELFF.

V usage is TRBV28 and J usage is TRBJ1-4, with D perhaps TRBD1 (5 bases). CDR3 length equals 14 residues. Germline loops: CDR1 MDHEN, CDR2 SYDVKM. The V and J ends lost 4 bases and 5 bases respectively, with 11 bases between them. The chain's CDR3 is CASSSGGGNEKLFF. DNA for the CDR3: TGTGCCAGCAGTTCCGGCGGGGGAAATGAAAAACTGTTTTTT. Full variable domain (outside the CDR3, taken from reference TRBV28 and TRBJ1-4): DVKVTQSSRYLVKRTGEKVFLECVQDMDHENMFWYRQDPGLGLRLIYFSYDVKMKEKGDIPEGYSVSREKKERFSLILESASTNQTSMYLCASSSGGGNEKLFFGSGTQLSVL.

This chain joins TRBV19 and TRBJ2-6; TRBD2 is a possible D gene (6 bases). The V gene lost 8 bases and the J gene lost 0 bases, with 26 bases spanning the gap. CDR3 size: 20 residues. From germline, CDR1 is LNHDA and CDR2 SQIVND (reference sequence). The CDR3 loop reads CASRGGRAHQRTSGANVLTF. Here the CDR3 DNA reads TGTGCCAGTCGGGGAGGCAGGGCCCACCAGCGAACCTCTGGGGCCAACGTCCTGACTTTC.

This chain connects TRBV7-8 to TRBJ2-1; TRBD1 is a possible D gene (6 bases). CDR1 SGHVS and CDR2 FQNEAQ come from the germline V gene. The CDR3 runs 13 residues. Trimming took off 5 bases at V and 4 bases at J, with 9 bases between the two ends. In DNA, the CDR3 is TGTGCCAGCAGCAGGACAGCATACAATGAGCAGTTCTTC. This sequence encodes CASSRTAYNEQFF.